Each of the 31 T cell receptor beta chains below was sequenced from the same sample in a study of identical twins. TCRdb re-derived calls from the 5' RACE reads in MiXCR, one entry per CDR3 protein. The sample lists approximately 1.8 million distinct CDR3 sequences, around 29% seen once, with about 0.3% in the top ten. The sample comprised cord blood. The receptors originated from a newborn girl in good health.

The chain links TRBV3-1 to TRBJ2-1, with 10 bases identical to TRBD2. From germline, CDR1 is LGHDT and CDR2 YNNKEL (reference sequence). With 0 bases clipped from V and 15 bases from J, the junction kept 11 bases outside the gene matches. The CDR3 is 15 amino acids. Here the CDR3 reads CASSQDRLAGDVRFF. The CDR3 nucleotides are TGTGCCAGCAGCCAAGATCGCCTAGCGGGAGATGTTCGGTTCTTC.

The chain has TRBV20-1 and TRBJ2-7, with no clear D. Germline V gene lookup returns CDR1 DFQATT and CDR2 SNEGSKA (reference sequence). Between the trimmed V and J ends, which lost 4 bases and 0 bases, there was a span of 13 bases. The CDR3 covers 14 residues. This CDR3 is CSAIRPLSSYEQYF. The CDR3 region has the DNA TGCAGTGCTATTCGACCGCTATCCTCCTACGAGCAGTACTTC.

CDR3 DNA sequence: TGTGCCAGCAGCAACAGTCCGAGCTGGTACGAGCAGTACTTC. Residues: CASSNSPSWYEQYF. This chain links TRBV3-1 with TRBJ2-7; D is uncertain. V gave up 5 bases and J gave up 4 bases, with 15 bases separating them. Germline V gives CDR1 LGHDT, CDR2 YNNKEL (reference sequence). The CDR3 spans 14 residues.

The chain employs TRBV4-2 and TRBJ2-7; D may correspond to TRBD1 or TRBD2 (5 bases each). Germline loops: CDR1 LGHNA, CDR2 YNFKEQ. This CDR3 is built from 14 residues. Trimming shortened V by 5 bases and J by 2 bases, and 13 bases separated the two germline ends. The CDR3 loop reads CASSAERGAYEQYF. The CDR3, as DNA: TGTGCCAGCAGCGCTGAAAGAGGGGCCTACGAGCAGTACTTC.

CDR3 sequence (DNA): TGTGCCAGCAGGCTTTTAGGGTATGGCTACACCTTC. Translation: CASRLLGYGYTF. The chain combines TRBV3-1 with TRBJ1-2, with no clear D. This CDR3 is built from 12 residues. Germline CDR1 is LGHDT and CDR2 is YNNKEL (reference sequence). V gave up 6 bases and J gave up 5 bases, with 10 bases separating them.

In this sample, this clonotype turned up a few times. CDR3 in DNA: TGTGCCAGCAGCTTAGGTCGGTATAGGGGGCTATACGAGCAGTACTTC. Amino acids: CASSLGRYRGLYEQYF. The V gene is TRBV7-9, the J gene TRBJ2-7, with 7 bases identical to TRBD1. Trimming at V came to 1 base and at J to 4 bases, leaving 10 bases not matched to a gene. CDR3 length: 16 amino acids. Germline V gene sequence: CDR1 SEHNR, CDR2 FQNEAQ (reference sequence).

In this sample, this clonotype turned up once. CDR3 amino acids: CSARLVLDNEQYF. CDR3 bases: TGCAGTGCTAGATTGGTTCTGGACAATGAGCAGTACTTC. V usage is TRBV20-1 and J usage is TRBJ2-7; the D gene is possibly TRBD1 (5 bases). The germline CDR1 and CDR2 sequences are DFQATT and SNEGSKA (reference sequence). With 2 bases removed from V and 7 bases from J, the gap between germline ends came to 15 bases. CDR3 length: 13 amino acids.

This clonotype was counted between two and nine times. The CDR3 sequence: CSVEGPAGRIMNTEAFF. The CDR3 DNA follows: TGCAGCGTTGAAGGTCCGGCAGGGAGGATCATGAACACTGAAGCTTTCTTT. The chain combines TRBV29-1 with TRBJ1-1; D is possibly TRBD1 (5 bases). The CDR3 contains 17 residues. Trimming pared 1 base from V and 0 bases from J, leaving 18 bases between. Germline-derived CDR1 and CDR2 are SQVTM and ANQGSEA.

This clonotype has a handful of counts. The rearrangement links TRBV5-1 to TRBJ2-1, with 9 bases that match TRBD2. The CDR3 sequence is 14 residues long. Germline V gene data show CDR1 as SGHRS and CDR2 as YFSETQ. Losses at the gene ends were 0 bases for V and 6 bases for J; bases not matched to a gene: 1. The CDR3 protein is CASSLGGLANEQFF. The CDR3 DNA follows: TGCGCCAGCAGCTTGGGGGGACTAGCCAATGAGCAGTTCTTC.

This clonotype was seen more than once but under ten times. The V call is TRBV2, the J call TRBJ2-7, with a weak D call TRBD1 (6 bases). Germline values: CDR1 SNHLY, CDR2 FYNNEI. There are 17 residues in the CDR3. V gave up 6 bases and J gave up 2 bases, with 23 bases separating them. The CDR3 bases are TGTGCCAGCAGCCACGGACAGACCAGCCCTATGACCTACGAGCAGTACTTC. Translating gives CASSHGQTSPMTYEQYF.

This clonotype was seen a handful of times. CDR3 loop: CSVPAGGYGSTDTQYF. The CDR3 DNA sequence: TGCAGTGTTCCGGCGGGGGGCTATGGTAGCACAGATACGCAGTATTTT. This chain links TRBV20-1 with TRBJ2-3, with TRBD2 matching 8 bases. Germline trimming cut 7 bases from V and 0 bases from J; bases unmatched to any gene: 12. The CDR3 consists of 16 residues. Per germline, CDR1 DFQATT and CDR2 SNEGSKA (reference sequence).

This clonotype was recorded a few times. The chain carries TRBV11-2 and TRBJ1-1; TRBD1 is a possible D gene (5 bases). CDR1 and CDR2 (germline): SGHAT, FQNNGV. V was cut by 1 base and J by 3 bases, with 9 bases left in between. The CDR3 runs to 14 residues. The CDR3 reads CASSLAGNDTEAFF. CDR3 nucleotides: TGTGCCAGCAGCTTAGCAGGGAACGACACTGAAGCTTTCTTT.

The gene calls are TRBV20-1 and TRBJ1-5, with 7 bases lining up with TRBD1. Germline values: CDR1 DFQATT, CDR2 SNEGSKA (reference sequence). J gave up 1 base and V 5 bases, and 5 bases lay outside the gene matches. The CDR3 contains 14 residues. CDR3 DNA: TGCAGTGCTCTAACAGGGGAAAGCAATCAGCCCCAGCATTTT. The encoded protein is CSALTGESNQPQHF.

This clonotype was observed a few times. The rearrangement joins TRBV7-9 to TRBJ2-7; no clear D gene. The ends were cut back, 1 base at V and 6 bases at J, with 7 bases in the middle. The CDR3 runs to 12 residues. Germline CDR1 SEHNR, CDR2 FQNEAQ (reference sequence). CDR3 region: CASSLVLSEQYF. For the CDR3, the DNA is TGTGCCAGCAGCTTAGTTCTCTCCGAGCAGTACTTC.

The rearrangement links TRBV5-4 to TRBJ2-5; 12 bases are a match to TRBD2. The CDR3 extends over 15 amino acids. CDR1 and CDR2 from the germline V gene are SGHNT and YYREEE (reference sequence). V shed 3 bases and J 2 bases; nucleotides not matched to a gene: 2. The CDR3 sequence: CASSSTSGRQETQYF. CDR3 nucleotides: TGTGCCAGCAGCTCGACTAGCGGGAGACAAGAGACCCAGTACTTC. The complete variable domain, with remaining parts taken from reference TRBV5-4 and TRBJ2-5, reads ETGVTQSPTHLIKTRGQQVTLRCSSQSGHNTVSWYQQALGQGPQFIFQYYREEENGRGNFPPRFSGLQFPNYSSELNVNALELDDSALYLCASSSTSGRQETQYFGPGTRLLVL.

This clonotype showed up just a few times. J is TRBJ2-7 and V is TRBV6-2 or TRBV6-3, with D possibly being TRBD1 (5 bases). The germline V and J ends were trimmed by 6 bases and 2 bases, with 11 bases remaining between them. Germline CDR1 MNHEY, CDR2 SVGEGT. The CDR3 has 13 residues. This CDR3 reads CASRGKGTYEQYF. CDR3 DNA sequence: TGTGCCAGCAGAGGTAAGGGGACCTACGAGCAGTACTTC.

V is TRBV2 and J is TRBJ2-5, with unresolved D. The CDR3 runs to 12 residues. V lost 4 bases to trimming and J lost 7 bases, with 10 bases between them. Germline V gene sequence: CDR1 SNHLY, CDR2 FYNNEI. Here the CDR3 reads CASSVLQATQYF. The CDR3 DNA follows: TGTGCCAGCAGTGTATTGCAGGCGACCCAGTACTTC.

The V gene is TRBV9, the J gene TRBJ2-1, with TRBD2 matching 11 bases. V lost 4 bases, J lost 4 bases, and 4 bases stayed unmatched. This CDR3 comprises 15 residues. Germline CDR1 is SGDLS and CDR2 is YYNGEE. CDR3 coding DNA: TGTGCCAGCAGCCAGGGACTAGCGGAGTACAATGAGCAGTTCTTC. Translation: CASSQGLAEYNEQFF.

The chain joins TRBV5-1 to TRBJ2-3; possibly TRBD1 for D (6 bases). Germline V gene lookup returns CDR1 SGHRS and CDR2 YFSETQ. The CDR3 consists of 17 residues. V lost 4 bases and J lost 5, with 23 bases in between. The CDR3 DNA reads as TGCGCCAGCAGCCACTCTAACCGGGACATGGGAGAAGATACGCAGTATTTT. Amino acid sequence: CASSHSNRDMGEDTQYF.

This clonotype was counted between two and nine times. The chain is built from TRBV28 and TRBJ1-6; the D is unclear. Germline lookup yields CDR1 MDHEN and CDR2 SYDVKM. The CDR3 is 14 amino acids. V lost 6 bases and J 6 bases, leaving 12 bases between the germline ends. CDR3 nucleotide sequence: TGTGCCAGCAGCTTGACGGCCGGTAATTCACCCCTCCACTTT. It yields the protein CASSLTAGNSPLHF.

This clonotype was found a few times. CDR3 in amino acids: CASSVLGNEQYF. The CDR3 DNA reads TGTGCCAGCAGCGTACTAGGCAATGAGCAGTACTTC. The chain recombines TRBV2 with TRBJ2-5, with TRBD2 as a possible D gene (5 bases). The germline V and J ends were trimmed by 6 bases and 11 bases, with 16 bases remaining between them. The CDR3 contains 12 residues. Germline V gene lookup returns CDR1 SNHLY and CDR2 FYNNEI.

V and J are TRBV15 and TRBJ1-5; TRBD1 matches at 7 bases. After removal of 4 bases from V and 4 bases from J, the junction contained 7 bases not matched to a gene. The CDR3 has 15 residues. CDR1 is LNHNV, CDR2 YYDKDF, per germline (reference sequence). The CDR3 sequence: CATSTWDRANQPQHF. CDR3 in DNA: TGTGCCACCAGCACTTGGGACAGAGCAAATCAGCCCCAGCATTTT.

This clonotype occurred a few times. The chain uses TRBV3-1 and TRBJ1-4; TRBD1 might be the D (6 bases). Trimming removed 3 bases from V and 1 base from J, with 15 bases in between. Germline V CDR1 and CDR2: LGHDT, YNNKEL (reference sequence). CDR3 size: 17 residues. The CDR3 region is CASSQTKQGLTNEKLFF. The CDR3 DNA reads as TGTGCCAGCAGCCAGACCAAACAGGGCCTAACTAATGAAAAACTGTTTTTT.

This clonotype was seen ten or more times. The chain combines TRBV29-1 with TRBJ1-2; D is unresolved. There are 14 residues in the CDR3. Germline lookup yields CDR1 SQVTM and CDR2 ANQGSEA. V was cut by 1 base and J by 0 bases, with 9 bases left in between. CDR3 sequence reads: CSVEARSTNYGYTF. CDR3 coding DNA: TGCAGCGTTGAAGCCCGATCAACTAACTATGGCTACACCTTC.

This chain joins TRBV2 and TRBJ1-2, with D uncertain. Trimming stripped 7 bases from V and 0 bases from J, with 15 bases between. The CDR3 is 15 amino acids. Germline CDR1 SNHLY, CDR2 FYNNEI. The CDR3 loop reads CASILTSAANYGYTF. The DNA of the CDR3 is TGTGCCAGCATCCTGACAAGCGCCGCTAACTATGGCTACACCTTC.

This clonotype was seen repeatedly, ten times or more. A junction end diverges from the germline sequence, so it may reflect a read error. This CDR3 is CASSPTGTYNEQFF. The CDR3 coding sequence is TGTGCCAGCAGCCCGACAGGGACCTACAATGAGCAGTTCTTC. The V and J genes are TRBV5-1 and TRBJ2-1; 7 bases are a match to TRBD1. Germline lookup yields CDR1 SGHRS and CDR2 YFSETQ. The CDR3 runs 14 residues.

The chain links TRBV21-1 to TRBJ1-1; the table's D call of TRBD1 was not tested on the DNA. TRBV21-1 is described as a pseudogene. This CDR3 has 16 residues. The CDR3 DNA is TGTGCCAGCACCCTTGATTACAGGGGGCTGTGGGCTGAAGCTTTCTTT. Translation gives CASTLDYRGLWAEAFF.

Written as DNA, the CDR3 is TGTGCCAGCAGGGTCAGGACTAGCGGTCCCTACGAGCAGTACTTC. It yields the protein CASRVRTSGPYEQYF. V is TRBV6-5 and J is TRBJ2-7; 10 bases are shared with TRBD2. Looked up from germline, CDR1 is MNHEY and CDR2 is SVGAGI. The CDR3 is 15 residues long. After removal of 6 bases from V and 2 bases from J, the junction contained 7 bases not matched to a gene.

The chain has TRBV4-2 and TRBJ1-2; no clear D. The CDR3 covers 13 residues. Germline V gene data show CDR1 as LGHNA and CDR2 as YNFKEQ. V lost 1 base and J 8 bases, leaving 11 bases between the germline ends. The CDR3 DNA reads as TGTGCCAGCAGCCAAGGGGTCGAAGGGGGCTACACCTTC. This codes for CASSQGVEGGYTF.

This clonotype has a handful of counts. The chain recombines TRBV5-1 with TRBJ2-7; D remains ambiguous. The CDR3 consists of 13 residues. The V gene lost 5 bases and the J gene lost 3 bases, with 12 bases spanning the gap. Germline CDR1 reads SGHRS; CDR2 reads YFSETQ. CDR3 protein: CASRDPDGYEQYF. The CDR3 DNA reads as TGCGCCAGCAGGGATCCGGACGGCTACGAGCAGTACTTC. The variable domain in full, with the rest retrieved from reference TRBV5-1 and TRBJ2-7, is KAGVTQTPRYLIKTRGQQVTLSCSPISGHRSVSWYQQTPGQGLQFLFEYFSETQRNKGNFPGRFSGRQFSNSRSEMNVSTLELGDSALYLCASRDPDGYEQYFGPGTRLTVT.

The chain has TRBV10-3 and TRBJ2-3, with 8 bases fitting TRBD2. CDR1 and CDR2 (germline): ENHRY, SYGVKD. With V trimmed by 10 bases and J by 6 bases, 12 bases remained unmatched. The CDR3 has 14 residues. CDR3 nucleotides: TGTGCCACCAACCCTTCGGGGGGGACGGATACGCAGTATTTT. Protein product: CATNPSGGTDTQYF.